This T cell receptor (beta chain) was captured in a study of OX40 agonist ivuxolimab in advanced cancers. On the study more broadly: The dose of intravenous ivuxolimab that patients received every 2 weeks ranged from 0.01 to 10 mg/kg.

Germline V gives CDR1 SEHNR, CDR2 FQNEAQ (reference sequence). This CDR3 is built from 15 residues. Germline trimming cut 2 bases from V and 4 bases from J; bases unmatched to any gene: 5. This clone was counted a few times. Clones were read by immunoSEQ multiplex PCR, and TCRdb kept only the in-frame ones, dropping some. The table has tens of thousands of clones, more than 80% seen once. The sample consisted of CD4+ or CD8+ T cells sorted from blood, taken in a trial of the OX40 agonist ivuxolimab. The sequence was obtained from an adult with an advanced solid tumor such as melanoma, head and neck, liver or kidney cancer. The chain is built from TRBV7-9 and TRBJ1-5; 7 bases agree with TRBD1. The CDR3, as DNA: TGTGCCAGCAGCTTACACGGGACAGCTAATCAGCCCCAGCATTTT. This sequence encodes CASSLHGTANQPQHF. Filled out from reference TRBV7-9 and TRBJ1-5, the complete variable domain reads DTGVSQNPRHKITKRGQNVTFRCDPISEHNRLYWYRQTLGQGPEFLTYFQNEAQLEKSRLLSDRFSAERPKGSFSTLEIQRTEQGDSAMYLCASSLHGTANQPQHFGDGTRLSIL.